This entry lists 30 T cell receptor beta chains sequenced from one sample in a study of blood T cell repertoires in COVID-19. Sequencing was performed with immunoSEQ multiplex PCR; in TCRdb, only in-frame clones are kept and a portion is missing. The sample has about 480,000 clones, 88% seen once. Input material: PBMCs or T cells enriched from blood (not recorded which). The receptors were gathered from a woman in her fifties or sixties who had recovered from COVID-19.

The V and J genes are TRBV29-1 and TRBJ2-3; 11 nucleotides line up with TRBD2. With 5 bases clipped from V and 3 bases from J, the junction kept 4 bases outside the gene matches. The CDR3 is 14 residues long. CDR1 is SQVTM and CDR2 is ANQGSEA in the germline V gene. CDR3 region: CSVLLAGGTDTQYF. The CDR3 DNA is TGCAGCGTTCTCCTAGCGGGGGGTACAGATACGCAGTATTTT.

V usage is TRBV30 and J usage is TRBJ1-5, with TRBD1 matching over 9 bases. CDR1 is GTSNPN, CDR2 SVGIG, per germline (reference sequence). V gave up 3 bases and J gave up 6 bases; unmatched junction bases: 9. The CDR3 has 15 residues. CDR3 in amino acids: CAWSETGTGLQPQHF. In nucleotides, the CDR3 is TGTGCCTGGAGCGAAACCGGGACAGGGCTTCAGCCCCAGCATTTT.

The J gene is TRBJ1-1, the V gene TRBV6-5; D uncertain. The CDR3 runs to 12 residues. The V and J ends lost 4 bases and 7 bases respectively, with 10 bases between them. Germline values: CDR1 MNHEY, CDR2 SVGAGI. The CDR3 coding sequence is TGTGCCAGCAGTTTGGAGGGCAGTGAAGCTTTCTTT. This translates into CASSLEGSEAFF.

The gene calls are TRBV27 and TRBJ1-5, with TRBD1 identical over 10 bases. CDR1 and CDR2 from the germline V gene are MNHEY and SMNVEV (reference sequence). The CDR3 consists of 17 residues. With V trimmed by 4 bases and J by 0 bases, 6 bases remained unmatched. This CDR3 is CASSYWDRGDSNQPQHF. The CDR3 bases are TGTGCCAGCAGTTATTGGGACAGGGGCGATAGCAATCAGCCCCAGCATTTT.

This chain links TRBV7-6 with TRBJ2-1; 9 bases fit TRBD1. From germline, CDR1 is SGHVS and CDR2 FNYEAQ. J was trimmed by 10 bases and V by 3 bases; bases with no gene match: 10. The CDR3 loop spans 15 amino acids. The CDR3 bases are TGTGCCAGCAGCTTGGCCTCCGGGACAGGGTTCGAGCAGTTCTTC. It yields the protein CASSLASGTGFEQFF. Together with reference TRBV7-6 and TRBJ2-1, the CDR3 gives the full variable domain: GAGVSQSPRYKVTKRGQDVALRCDPISGHVSLYWYRQALGQGPEFLTYFNYEAQQDKSGLPNDRFSAERPEGSISTLTIQRTEQRDSAMYRCASSLASGTGFEQFFGPGTRLTVL.

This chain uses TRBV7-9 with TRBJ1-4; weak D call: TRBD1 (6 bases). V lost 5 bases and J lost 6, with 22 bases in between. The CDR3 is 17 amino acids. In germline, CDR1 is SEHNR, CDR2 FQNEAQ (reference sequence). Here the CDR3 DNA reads TGTGCCAGCAGCCTCCCCTACAGGGCCTCGCAACATGAAAAACTGTTTTTT. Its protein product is CASSLPYRASQHEKLFF.

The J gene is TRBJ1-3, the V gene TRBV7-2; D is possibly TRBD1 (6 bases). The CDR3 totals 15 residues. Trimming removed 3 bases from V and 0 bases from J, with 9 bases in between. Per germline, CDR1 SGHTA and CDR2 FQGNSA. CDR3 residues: CASSLQGFSGNTIYF. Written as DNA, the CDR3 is TGTGCCAGCAGCTTGCAGGGGTTCTCTGGAAACACCATATATTTT. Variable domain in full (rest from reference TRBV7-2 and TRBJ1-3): GAGVSQSPSNKVTEKGKDVELRCDPISGHTALYWYRQSLGQGLEFLIYFQGNSAPDKSGLPSDRFSAERTGGSVSTLTIQRTQQEDSAVYLCASSLQGFSGNTIYFGEGSWLTVV.

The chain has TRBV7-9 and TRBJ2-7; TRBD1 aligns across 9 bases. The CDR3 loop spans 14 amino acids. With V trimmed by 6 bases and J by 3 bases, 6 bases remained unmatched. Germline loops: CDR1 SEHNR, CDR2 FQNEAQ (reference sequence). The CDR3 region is CASRAGQGNYEQYF. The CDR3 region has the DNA TGTGCCAGCAGGGCCGGACAGGGGAACTACGAGCAGTACTTC.

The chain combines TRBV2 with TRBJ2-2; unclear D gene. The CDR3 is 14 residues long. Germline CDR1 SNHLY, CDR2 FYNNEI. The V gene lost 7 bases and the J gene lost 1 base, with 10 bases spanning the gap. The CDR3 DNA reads TGTGCCAGCAAGAGTGACTGGAACACCGGGGAGCTGTTTTTT. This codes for CASKSDWNTGELFF.

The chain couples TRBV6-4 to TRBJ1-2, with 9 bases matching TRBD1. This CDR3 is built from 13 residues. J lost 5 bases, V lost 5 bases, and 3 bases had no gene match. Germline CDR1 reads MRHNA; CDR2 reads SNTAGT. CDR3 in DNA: TGTGCCAGCAGTACCGGGACAGGGTATGGCTACACCTTC. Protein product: CASSTGTGYGYTF.

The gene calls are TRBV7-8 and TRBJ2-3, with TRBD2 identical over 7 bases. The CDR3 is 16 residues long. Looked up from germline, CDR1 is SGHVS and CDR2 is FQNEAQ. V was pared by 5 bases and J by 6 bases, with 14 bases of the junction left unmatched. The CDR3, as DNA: TGTGCCAGCAGCCCGTCCCGGGGACTATCCTATGATACGCAGTATTTT. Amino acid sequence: CASSPSRGLSYDTQYF.

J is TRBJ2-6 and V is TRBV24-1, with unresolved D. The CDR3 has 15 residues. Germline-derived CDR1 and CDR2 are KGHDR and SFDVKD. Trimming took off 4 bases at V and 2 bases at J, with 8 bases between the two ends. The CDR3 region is CATSDRSTGANVLTF. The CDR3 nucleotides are TGTGCCACCAGTGACCGCAGTACTGGGGCCAACGTCCTGACTTTC.

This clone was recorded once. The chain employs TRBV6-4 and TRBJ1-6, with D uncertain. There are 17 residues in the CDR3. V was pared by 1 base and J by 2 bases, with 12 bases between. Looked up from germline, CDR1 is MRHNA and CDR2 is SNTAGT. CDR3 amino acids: CASSDFGQVPYNSPLHF. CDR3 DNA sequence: TGTGCCAGCAGTGACTTTGGCCAGGTGCCCTATAATTCACCCCTCCACTTT.

DNA for the CDR3: TGTGCCAGCAGTTCCCCCCGAGGGCGGACGTACCAAGAGACCCAGTACTTC. Protein: CASSSPRGRTYQETQYF. This chain connects TRBV25-1 to TRBJ2-5; weak D call: TRBD2 (5 bases). V was trimmed by 5 bases and J by 0 bases, leaving 19 bases between them. This CDR3 has 17 amino acids. Germline V lookup: CDR1 MGHDK, CDR2 SYGVNS.

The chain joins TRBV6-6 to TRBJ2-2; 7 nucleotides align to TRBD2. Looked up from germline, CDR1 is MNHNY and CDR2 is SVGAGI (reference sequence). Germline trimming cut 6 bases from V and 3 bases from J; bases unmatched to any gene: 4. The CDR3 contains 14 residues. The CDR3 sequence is CASRSGEYTGELFF. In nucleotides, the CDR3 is TGTGCCAGCAGGAGCGGGGAGTACACCGGGGAGCTGTTTTTT.

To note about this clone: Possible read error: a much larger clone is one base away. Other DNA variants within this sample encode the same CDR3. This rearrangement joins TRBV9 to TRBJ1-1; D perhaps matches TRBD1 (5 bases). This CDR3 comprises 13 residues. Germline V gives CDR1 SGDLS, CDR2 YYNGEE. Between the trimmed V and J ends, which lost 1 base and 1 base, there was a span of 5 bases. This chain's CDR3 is CASSVQGNTEAFF. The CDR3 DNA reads TGTGCCAGCAGCGTACAGGGGAACACTGAAGCTTTCTTT.

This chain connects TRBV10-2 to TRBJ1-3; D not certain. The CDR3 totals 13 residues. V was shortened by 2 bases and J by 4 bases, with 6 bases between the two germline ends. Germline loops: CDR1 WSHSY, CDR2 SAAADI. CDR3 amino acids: CASSEIRGNTIYF. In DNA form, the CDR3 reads TGCGCCAGCAGTGAGATCCGGGGAAACACCATATATTTT.

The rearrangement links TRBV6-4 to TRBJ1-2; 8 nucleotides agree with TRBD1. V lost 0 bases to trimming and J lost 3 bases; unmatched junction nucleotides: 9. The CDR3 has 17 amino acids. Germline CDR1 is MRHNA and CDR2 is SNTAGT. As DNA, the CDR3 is TGTGCCAGCAGTGACTCAGGGACAGGCCGGGGGTACTATGGCTACACCTTC. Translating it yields CASSDSGTGRGYYGYTF.

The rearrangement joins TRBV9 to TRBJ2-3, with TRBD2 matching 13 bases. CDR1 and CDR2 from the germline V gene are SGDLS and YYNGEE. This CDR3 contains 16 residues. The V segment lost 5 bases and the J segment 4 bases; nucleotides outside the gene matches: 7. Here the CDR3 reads CASSFPTSGGPDTQYF. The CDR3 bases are TGTGCCAGCAGTTTTCCGACTAGCGGGGGGCCAGATACGCAGTATTTT.

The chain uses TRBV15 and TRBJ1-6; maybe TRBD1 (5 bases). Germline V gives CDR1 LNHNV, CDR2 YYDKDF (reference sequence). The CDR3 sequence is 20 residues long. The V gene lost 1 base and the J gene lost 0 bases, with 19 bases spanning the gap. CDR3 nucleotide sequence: TGTGCCACCAGCAGAGTGGCGGGGGTTCAGCTAGGCTCCTATAATTCACCCCTCCACTTT. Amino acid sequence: CATSRVAGVQLGSYNSPLHF. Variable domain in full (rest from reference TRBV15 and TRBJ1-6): DAMVIQNPRYQVTQFGKPVTLSCSQTLNHNVMYWYQQKSSQAPKLLFHYYDKDFNNEADTPDNFQSRRPNTSFCFLDIRSPGLGDTAMYLCATSRVAGVQLGSYNSPLHFGNGTRLTVT.

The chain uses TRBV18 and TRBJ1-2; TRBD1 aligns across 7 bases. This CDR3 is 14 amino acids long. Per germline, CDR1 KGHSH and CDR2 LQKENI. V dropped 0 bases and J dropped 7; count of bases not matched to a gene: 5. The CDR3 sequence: CASSPPVQGSGYTF. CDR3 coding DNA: TGTGCCAGCTCACCACCCGTACAGGGGAGTGGCTACACCTTC.

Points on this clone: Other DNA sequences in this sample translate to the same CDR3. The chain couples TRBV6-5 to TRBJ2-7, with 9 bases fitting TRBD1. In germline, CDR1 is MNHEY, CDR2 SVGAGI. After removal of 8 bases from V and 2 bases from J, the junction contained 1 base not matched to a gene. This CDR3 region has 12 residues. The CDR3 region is CASRDRAYEQYF. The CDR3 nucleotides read TGTGCCAGCCGGGACAGGGCCTACGAGCAGTACTTC.

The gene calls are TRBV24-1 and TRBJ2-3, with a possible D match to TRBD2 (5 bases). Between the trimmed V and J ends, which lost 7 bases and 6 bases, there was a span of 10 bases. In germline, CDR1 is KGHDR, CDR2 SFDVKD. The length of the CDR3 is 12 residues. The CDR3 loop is CATSGSGDTQYF. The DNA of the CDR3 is TGTGCCACCAGCGGCTCGGGGGATACGCAGTATTTT.

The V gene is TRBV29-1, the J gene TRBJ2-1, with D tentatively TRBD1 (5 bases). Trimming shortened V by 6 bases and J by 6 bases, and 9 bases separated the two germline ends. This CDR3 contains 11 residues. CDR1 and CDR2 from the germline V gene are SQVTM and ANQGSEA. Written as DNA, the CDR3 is TGCAGCGTCTTCAGGGTCAATGAGCAGTTCTTC. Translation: CSVFRVNEQFF.

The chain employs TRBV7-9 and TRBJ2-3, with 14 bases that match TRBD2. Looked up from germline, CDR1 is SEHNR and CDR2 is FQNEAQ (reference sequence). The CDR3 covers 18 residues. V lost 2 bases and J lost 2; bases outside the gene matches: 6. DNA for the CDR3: TGTGCCAGCAGCTTAAGGGGGACTAGCGGGGGCACCACAGATACGCAGTATTTT. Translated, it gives CASSLRGTSGGTTDTQYF.

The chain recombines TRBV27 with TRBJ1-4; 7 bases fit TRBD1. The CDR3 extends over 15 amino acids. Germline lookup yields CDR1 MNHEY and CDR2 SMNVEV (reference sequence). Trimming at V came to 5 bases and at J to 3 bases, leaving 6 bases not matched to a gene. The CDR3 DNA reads TGTGCCAGCAGTGCCAACAGGGGCTCTAATGAAAAACTGTTTTTT. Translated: CASSANRGSNEKLFF.

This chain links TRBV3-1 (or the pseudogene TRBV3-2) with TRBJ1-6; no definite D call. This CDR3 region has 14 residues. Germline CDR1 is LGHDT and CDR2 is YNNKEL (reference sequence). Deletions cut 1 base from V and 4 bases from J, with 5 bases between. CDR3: CASSQVNYNSPLHF. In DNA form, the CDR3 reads TGTGCCAGCAGCCAAGTTAATTATAATTCACCCCTCCACTTT.

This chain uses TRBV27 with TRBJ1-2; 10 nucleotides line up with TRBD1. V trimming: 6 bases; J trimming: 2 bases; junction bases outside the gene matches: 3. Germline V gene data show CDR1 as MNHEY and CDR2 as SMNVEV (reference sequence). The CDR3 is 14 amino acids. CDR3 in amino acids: CASRTTGGNYGYTF. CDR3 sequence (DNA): TGTGCCAGCAGGACGACAGGGGGCAACTATGGCTACACCTTC.

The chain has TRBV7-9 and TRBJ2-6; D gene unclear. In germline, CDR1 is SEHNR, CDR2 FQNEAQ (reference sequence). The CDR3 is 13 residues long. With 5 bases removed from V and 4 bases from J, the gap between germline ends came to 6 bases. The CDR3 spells CASSPPGANVLTF. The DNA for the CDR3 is TGTGCCAGCAGCCCCCCAGGGGCCAACGTCCTGACTTTC.

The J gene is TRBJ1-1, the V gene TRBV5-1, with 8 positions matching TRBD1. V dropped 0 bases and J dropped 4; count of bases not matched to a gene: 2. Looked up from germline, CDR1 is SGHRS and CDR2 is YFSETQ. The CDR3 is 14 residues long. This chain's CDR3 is CASSLVQGATEAFF. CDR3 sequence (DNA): TGCGCCAGCAGCTTGGTGCAGGGGGCCACTGAAGCTTTCTTT.